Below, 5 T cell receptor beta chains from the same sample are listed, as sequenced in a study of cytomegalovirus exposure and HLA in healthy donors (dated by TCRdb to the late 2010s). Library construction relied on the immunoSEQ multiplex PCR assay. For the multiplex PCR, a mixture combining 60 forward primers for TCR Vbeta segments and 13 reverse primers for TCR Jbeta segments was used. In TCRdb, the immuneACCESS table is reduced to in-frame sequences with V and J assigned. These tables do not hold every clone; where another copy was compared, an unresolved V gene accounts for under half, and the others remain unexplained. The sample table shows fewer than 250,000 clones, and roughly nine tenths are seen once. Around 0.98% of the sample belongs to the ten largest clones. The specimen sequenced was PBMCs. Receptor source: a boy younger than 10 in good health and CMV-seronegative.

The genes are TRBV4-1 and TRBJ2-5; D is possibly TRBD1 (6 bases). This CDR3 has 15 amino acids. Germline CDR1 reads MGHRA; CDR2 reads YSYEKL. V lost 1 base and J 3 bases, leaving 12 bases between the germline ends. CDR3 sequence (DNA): TGCGCCAGCAGCCAAGGCATACAGGGTGAAGAGACCCAGTACTTC. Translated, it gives CASSQGIQGEETQYF.

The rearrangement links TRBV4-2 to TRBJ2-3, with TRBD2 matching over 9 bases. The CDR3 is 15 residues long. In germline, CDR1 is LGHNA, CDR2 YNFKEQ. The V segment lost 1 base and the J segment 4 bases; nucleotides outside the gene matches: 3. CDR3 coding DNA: TGTGCCAGCAGCCAAGGCCTAGCGGGATCAGATACGCAGTATTTT. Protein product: CASSQGLAGSDTQYF.

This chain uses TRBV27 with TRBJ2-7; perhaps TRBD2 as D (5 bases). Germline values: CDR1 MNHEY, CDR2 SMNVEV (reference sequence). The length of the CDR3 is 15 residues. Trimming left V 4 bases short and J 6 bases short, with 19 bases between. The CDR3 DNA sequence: TGTGCCAGCAGTTCTTCTTCTCGGGCGAGGGTCGAGCAGTACTTC. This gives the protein CASSSSSRARVEQYF.

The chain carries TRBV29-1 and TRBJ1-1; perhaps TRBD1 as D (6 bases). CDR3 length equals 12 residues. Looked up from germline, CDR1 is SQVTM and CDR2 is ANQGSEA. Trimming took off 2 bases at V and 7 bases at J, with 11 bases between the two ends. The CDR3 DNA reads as TGCAGCGTTGAAATGGGGGCCAGTGAAGCTTTCTTT. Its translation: CSVEMGASEAFF.

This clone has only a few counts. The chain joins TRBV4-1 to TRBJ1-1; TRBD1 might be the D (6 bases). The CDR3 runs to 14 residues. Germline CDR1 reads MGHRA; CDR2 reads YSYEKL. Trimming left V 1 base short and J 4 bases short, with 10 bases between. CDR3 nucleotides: TGCGCCAGCAGCCAAGGTGGACAGATCACTGAAGCTTTCTTT. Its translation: CASSQGGQITEAFF.